This T cell receptor (beta chain) was identified in a study of regulatory T cells in long-lasting Graves disease. Germline lookup yields CDR1 SGHRS and CDR2 YFSETQ. Between the trimmed V and J ends, which lost 4 bases and 10 bases, there was a span of 12 bases. This CDR3 comprises 12 residues. Construction of TCR beta libraries relied on iRepertoire HTBI primers and on Arm-PCR targeting CDR3 regions. MiXCR, run by TCRdb on the multiplex PCR reads, gives a single entry per CDR3 protein. Of around 480,000 distinct CDR3 sequences in the sample, 15% to 20% were seen once. This clonotype was observed a few times. Time point meaning: newly diagnosed GD, antithyroid drugs for less than 3 months. The TCR library was made from RNA extracted from PBMCs. This sample also appeared in a second study, on T cells in Graves' hyperthyroidism and ophthalmopathy.

The J gene is TRBJ2-1, the V gene TRBV5-1, with D perhaps matching TRBD1 (6 bases). The material was peripheral blood mononuclear cells (PBMCs), obtained at new diagnosis, from a patient treated with antithyroid drugs. This TCR derives from a middle-aged man with Graves disease. For the CDR3, the DNA is TGCGCCAGCAGCATCAGGGGCGGGGAGCAGTTCTTC. Amino acid sequence: CASSIRGGEQFF.